These 7 T cell receptor beta chains were all obtained from the same sample, sequenced in a study of Ad26.COV2.S vaccination and SARS-CoV-2 variants. Treatment specified: approximately 18 received Ad26.COV2.S at low or high dose, single or two shots; 5 received placebo; per-sample allocation not given. Samples analyzed were those drawn on day 63 after the first vaccine or placebo injection. Sequenced by immunoSEQ multiplex PCR; TCRdb stores in-frame clones only, minus some. The table lists approximately 410,000 clones, around 93% of them singletons. The sequencing used peripheral blood, collected in a trial of Ad26.COV2.S vaccine versus placebo. Every receptor here comes from a person aged 18-60 years who received the Ad26.COV2.S COVID-19 vaccine or a placebo.

This chain links TRBV4-2 with TRBJ2-5; D remains unclear. Trimming cost V 0 bases and J 5 bases, with 16 bases left between them. CDR3 length: 16 residues. Germline V CDR1 and CDR2: LGHNA, YNFKEQ. Here the CDR3 DNA reads TGTGCCAGCAGCCAAGATCCGGTTGTGGGCTGGGAGACCCAGTACTTC. It yields the protein CASSQDPVVGWETQYF.

The rearrangement uses TRBV4-1 and TRBJ2-5; 10 bases fit TRBD2. The J segment lost 5 bases and the V segment lost 4 bases, leaving 4 bases of the junction unmatched. The CDR3 consists of 14 residues. Germline V gene sequence: CDR1 MGHRA, CDR2 YSYEKL. The CDR3: CASSPLAGVETQYF. CDR3 bases: TGCGCCAGCAGCCCTCTAGCGGGGGTGGAGACCCAGTACTTC.

The J gene is TRBJ1-1, the V gene TRBV19; D is unclear. The V gene's germline CDR1 is LNHDA and CDR2 SQIVND (reference sequence). V gave up 0 bases and J gave up 1 base, with 9 bases separating them. This CDR3 has 15 amino acids. CDR3 sequence reads: CASSIEGQRNTEAFF. The CDR3 DNA reads TGTGCCAGTAGTATAGAAGGGCAGAGGAACACTGAAGCTTTCTTT.

The chain combines TRBV28 with TRBJ1-1; a possible D gene is TRBD1 (6 bases). This CDR3 spans 14 amino acids. V lost 5 bases and J 7 bases, leaving 17 bases between the germline ends. Germline values: CDR1 MDHEN, CDR2 SYDVKM. CDR3 DNA sequence: TGTGCCAGCAGTAGCAATTTGGGGGCAAGTGAAGCTTTCTTT. Translating gives CASSSNLGASEAFF.

V and J are TRBV15 and TRBJ2-4; either TRBD1 or TRBD2 may supply D (6 bases each). The germline V gene encodes CDR1 LNHNV and CDR2 YYDKDF (reference sequence). Trimming removed 0 bases from V and 8 bases from J, with 17 bases in between. There are 16 residues in the CDR3. CDR3 protein: CATSRDPGGLVDIQYF. The DNA of the CDR3 is TGTGCCACCAGCAGAGATCCTGGGGGGCTTGTGGACATTCAGTACTTC.

V and J are TRBV5-6 and TRBJ2-7; 8 positions match TRBD1. The germline V gene has CDR1 SGHDT and CDR2 YYEEEE. There are 16 residues in the CDR3. J was trimmed by 1 base and V by 2 bases; bases with no gene match: 8. CDR3 nucleotide sequence: TGTGCCAGCAGCTTTATATCAGGGGGCGCGTCCTACGAGCAGTACTTC. This sequence encodes CASSFISGGASYEQYF.

V is TRBV6-5 and J is TRBJ2-3, with 9 positions matching TRBD1. CDR1 MNHEY and CDR2 SVGAGI come from the germline V gene. CDR3 length: 15 amino acids. The junction had 9 bases not matched to a gene; V was cut back by 6 bases and J by 5 bases. The chain's CDR3 is CASRPGTGFIDTQYF. For the CDR3, the DNA is TGTGCCAGCAGACCCGGGACAGGGTTTATAGATACGCAGTATTTT.